Each of the 4 T cell receptor beta chains below was sequenced from the same sample in a study of blood T cell repertoires in COVID-19. Measured with immunoSEQ multiplex PCR; TCRdb has only the in-frame clones, and not every one. Of about 130,000 clones in the sample, 75% to 90% were seen once. The sample consisted of PBMCs or T cells enriched from blood (not recorded which). All receptors come from a woman aged 45-60 years who had recovered from COVID-19.

V gene TRBV5-4 combines with J gene TRBJ1-3; a possible D gene is TRBD1 (5 bases). The CDR3 runs to 16 residues. V was pared by 4 bases and J by 2 bases, with 16 bases between. Germline V gene lookup returns CDR1 SGHNT and CDR2 YYREEE (reference sequence). The CDR3 coding sequence is TGTGCCAGCAGCCCCCCAGGCGGGGGGACTGGAAACACCATATATTTT. It codes for CASSPPGGGTGNTIYF.

The gene calls are TRBV28 and TRBJ2-7; no reliable D call. This CDR3 has 13 residues. Germline V gene data show CDR1 as MDHEN and CDR2 as SYDVKM. V lost 2 bases, J lost 3 bases, and 8 bases lay in between. The CDR3 sequence: CASSLARVYEQYF. The CDR3, as DNA: TGTGCCAGCAGTTTAGCTCGGGTCTACGAGCAGTACTTC.

The J gene is TRBJ1-1, the V gene TRBV12-3 or TRBV12-4; D gene ambiguous. The CDR3 has 13 amino acids. V lost 6 bases and J 6 bases, leaving 14 bases between the germline ends. CDR3 nucleotide sequence: TGTGCCAGCAGGACGGACTCCGTACCTGAAGCTTTCTTT. It translates to CASRTDSVPEAFF.

The V call is TRBV11-3, the J call TRBJ2-7; 10 bases are a match to TRBD1. J gave up 4 bases and V 3 bases, and 6 bases lay outside the gene matches. The CDR3 consists of 15 residues. In germline, CDR1 is SGHNT, CDR2 YENEEA. CDR3 sequence (DNA): TGTGCCAGCAGCTTTCTGACAGGGGGCCCGTACGAGCAGTACTTC. It is translated as CASSFLTGGPYEQYF.